One sample yielded the 20 T cell receptor beta chains listed below, sequenced in a study of blood T cell repertoires in COVID-19. The protocol was immunoSEQ multiplex PCR, while the TCRdb copy is restricted to in-frame clones and leaves out a portion. In the table there are about 410,000 clones, around 90% of which are singletons. The sequenced material came from PBMCs or T cells enriched from blood (not recorded which). Receptors originate from a man younger than 35 who had recovered from COVID-19.

The CDR3 spells CASSLERQTQYF. The DNA of the CDR3 is TGTGCCAGCTCATTAGAGCGGCAGACCCAGTACTTC. The gene calls are TRBV18 and TRBJ2-5; TRBD2 is a possible D gene (5 bases). The CDR3 is 12 amino acids. The ends were cut back, 5 bases at V and 6 bases at J, with 10 bases in the middle. CDR1 and CDR2 from the germline V gene are KGHSH and LQKENI.

The rearrangement links TRBV7-8 to TRBJ1-5; the match to TRBD1 covers 7 bases. Trimming at V came to 5 bases and at J to 9 bases, leaving 7 bases not matched to a gene. The CDR3 is 13 residues long. Germline CDR1 reads SGHVS; CDR2 reads FQNEAQ. CDR3 protein: CASSQEQGWPQHF. CDR3 sequence (DNA): TGTGCCAGCAGCCAAGAACAGGGGTGGCCCCAGCATTTT.

The chain combines TRBV19 with TRBJ1-1; D remains ambiguous. Trimming took 10 bases from V and 1 from J, leaving 10 bases between them. This CDR3 spans 12 amino acids. In germline, CDR1 is LNHDA, CDR2 SQIVND (reference sequence). Here the CDR3 reads CATKTGNTEAFF. The DNA of the CDR3 is TGTGCCACCAAGACTGGGAACACTGAAGCTTTCTTT.

The chain recombines TRBV5-8 with TRBJ1-5; 8 nucleotides agree with TRBD1. The germline V gene encodes CDR1 SGHTS and CDR2 YDEGEE. The CDR3 loop spans 13 amino acids. V shed 6 bases and J 7 bases; nucleotides not matched to a gene: 6. The CDR3: CASNPDRAQPQHF. The CDR3 coding sequence is TGTGCCAGCAACCCGGACAGGGCGCAGCCCCAGCATTTT.

The CDR3 loop is CASSPGTGGTEAFF. In DNA, the CDR3 is TGTGCCAGTAGCCCCGGGACAGGGGGCACTGAAGCTTTCTTT. This chain links TRBV19 with TRBJ1-1; TRBD1 aligns across 11 bases. CDR3 length: 14 amino acids. The V segment lost 6 bases and the J segment 4 bases; nucleotides outside the gene matches: 4. Germline values: CDR1 LNHDA, CDR2 SQIVND (reference sequence).

The V and J genes are TRBV7-9 and TRBJ1-2; D is perhaps TRBD1 (5 bases). The CDR3 loop spans 14 amino acids. Germline V CDR1 and CDR2: SEHNR, FQNEAQ (reference sequence). V was shortened by 8 bases and J by 7 bases, with 20 bases between the two germline ends. The CDR3 coding sequence is TGTGCCAGCTCTTCAATGGAGGGACTAGGTGGCTACACCTTC. This translates into CASSSMEGLGGYTF.

This chain joins TRBV5-1 and TRBJ2-7; D not certain. This CDR3 is built from 15 residues. The V end lost 4 bases, the J end lost 0 bases, and 14 bases lay between the germline ends. Germline V lookup: CDR1 SGHRS, CDR2 YFSETQ. CDR3 residues: CASSPDKVDSYEQYF. CDR3 nucleotides: TGCGCCAGCAGCCCAGACAAGGTGGACTCCTACGAGCAGTACTTC.

The genes are TRBV5-1 and TRBJ2-3; no clear D. V was shortened by 5 bases and J by 4 bases, with 17 bases between the two germline ends. CDR1 is SGHRS, CDR2 YFSETQ, per germline. The CDR3 is made up of 15 amino acids. This CDR3 is CASRKEALLADTQYF. In DNA, the CDR3 is TGCGCCAGCAGAAAGGAAGCACTATTGGCAGATACGCAGTATTTT.

The rearrangement joins TRBV11-2 to TRBJ2-2, with no clear D. CDR1 is SGHAT, CDR2 FQNNGV, per germline. Trimming left V 0 bases short and J 3 bases short, with 14 bases between. The CDR3 spans 17 residues. As DNA, the CDR3 is TGTGCCAGCAGCTTAGATCCCCGGCAGGTGTACACCGGGGAGCTGTTTTTT. It encodes CASSLDPRQVYTGELFF.

As for this clone: At one of its ends the junction is not consistent with the germline gene, which may arise from a read error. This rearrangement joins TRBV28 to TRBJ2-7; the D gene is possibly TRBD2 (6 bases). The CDR3 extends over 12 amino acids. Germline V CDR1 and CDR2: MDHEN, SYDVKM. The CDR3 nucleotides read TGTGCCAGCAGTTTCCGGGCGGGGTCACGGGACTTC. Encoded protein: CASSFRAGSRDF.

The chain is built from TRBV2 and TRBJ1-5; D unresolved. Germline V CDR1 and CDR2: SNHLY, FYNNEI. The CDR3 covers 13 residues. The germline V and J ends were trimmed by 9 bases and 7 bases, with 16 bases remaining between them. CDR3 amino acids: CASRRQVIQPQHF. CDR3 coding DNA: TGTGCCAGTAGACGTCAGGTTATACAGCCCCAGCATTTT.

The gene calls are TRBV6-1 and TRBJ1-4; 7 bases are a match to TRBD1. CDR3 length: 15 amino acids. Germline V CDR1 and CDR2: MNHNS, SASEGT. V lost 3 bases and J lost 0; bases outside the gene matches: 1. The CDR3 is CASSDTGATNEKLFF. CDR3 DNA: TGTGCCAGCAGTGACACAGGGGCAACTAATGAAAAACTGTTTTTT.

The chain joins TRBV24-1 to TRBJ2-4; 9 bases map to TRBD1. Germline trimming cut 0 bases from V and 0 bases from J; bases unmatched to any gene: 14. This CDR3 comprises 21 residues. CDR1 is KGHDR, CDR2 SFDVKD, per germline. CDR3 nucleotide sequence: TGTGCCACCAGTGATTTGCCGGACAGGGGACGGTATATAATAGCCAAAAACATTCAGTACTTC. Translation: CATSDLPDRGRYIIAKNIQYF.

This clone appeared a few times. The chain carries TRBV4-1 and TRBJ2-5, with D perhaps matching TRBD1 (6 bases). The V gene's germline CDR1 is MGHRA and CDR2 YSYEKL. Trimming removed 2 bases from V and 3 bases from J, with 13 bases in between. This CDR3 is 15 amino acids long. The CDR3 region is CASSQPGTHEETQYF. CDR3 DNA: TGCGCCAGCAGCCAACCCGGGACACACGAAGAGACCCAGTACTTC.

V and J are TRBV7-8 and TRBJ2-5; a weak D match, TRBD1 (6 bases). V gave up 4 bases and J gave up 7 bases, with 22 bases separating them. The germline V gene encodes CDR1 SGHVS and CDR2 FQNEAQ. This CDR3 has 16 residues. CDR3 bases: TGTGCCAGCAGCTGGAAGACAGGAGACCACACAGGGACCCAGTACTTC. Its protein is CASSWKTGDHTGTQYF.

The CDR3 DNA reads TGCGCCAGCAGTCCCATCAATCCTAGCGGGAAAGGCGAGCAGTTCTTC. This encodes CASSPINPSGKGEQFF. The rearrangement links TRBV10-1 to TRBJ2-1, with 9 bases fitting TRBD2. Trimming removed 5 bases from V and 10 bases from J; junction bases left unmatched: 15. This CDR3 is 16 amino acids long. The germline V gene encodes CDR1 WNHNN and CDR2 SYGVQD (reference sequence).

The J gene is TRBJ1-1, the V gene TRBV11-3; D possibly corresponds to TRBD1 (6 bases). The germline V and J ends were trimmed by 3 bases and 4 bases, with 18 bases remaining between them. This CDR3 has 16 amino acids. CDR1 and CDR2 (germline): SGHNT, YENEEA. CDR3: CASSLTPAQGFTEAFF. In DNA form, the CDR3 reads TGTGCCAGCAGCTTGACTCCAGCTCAGGGGTTCACTGAAGCTTTCTTT.

The chain combines TRBV20-1 with TRBJ1-6; the D is unclear. CDR3 size: 14 residues. Germline V lookup: CDR1 DFQATT, CDR2 SNEGSKA (reference sequence). Trimming stripped 3 bases from V and 6 bases from J, with 12 bases between. CDR3 protein: CSASLSIGNSPLHF. The CDR3 coding sequence is TGCAGTGCTAGTCTGTCCATCGGTAATTCACCCCTCCACTTT.

In nucleotides, the CDR3 is TGTGCCAGCAGCTTGTCAGGAGGGAAGGGCTCTGGAAACACCATATATTTT. It yields the protein CASSLSGGKGSGNTIYF. This chain connects TRBV11-2 to TRBJ1-3; no clear D. This CDR3 contains 17 residues. Germline lookup yields CDR1 SGHAT and CDR2 FQNNGV. Trimming pared 3 bases from V and 0 bases from J, leaving 15 bases between.

The chain recombines TRBV3-1 (or the pseudogene TRBV3-2) with TRBJ1-2; D remains ambiguous. The ends were cut back, 5 bases at V and 8 bases at J, with 21 bases in the middle. The CDR3 is 15 amino acids. Per germline, CDR1 LGHDT and CDR2 YNNKEL (reference sequence). The CDR3 spells CASSVGRALGGGYTF. The CDR3 region has the DNA TGTGCCAGCAGCGTCGGACGGGCCTTAGGAGGAGGCTACACCTTC.